A single sample is the source of the 26 T cell receptor beta chains below, sequenced in a study of blood T cell repertoires in COVID-19 (dated by TCRdb to the early 2020s). The method was the immunoSEQ multiplex PCR assay. The source is immuneACCESS, and TCRdb retained only in-frame sequences with V and J called. Part of the clones is not carried over; for the studies checked, unresolved V genes explain less than half of this, and the remainder is unexplained. In all, the sample holds a few hundred thousand clones, and roughly 75% of those were seen once. Clones ranked in the top ten supply more than 7% of the sample. Sequencing was performed on peripheral blood. These receptors came from a woman aged 70-85 years with acute or convalescent COVID-19.

This clone appeared a few times. This sequence joins TRBV19 and TRBJ1-2; 10 nucleotides match TRBD1. The germline V gene encodes CDR1 LNHDA and CDR2 SQIVND (reference sequence). V lost 7 bases to trimming and J lost 6 bases; unmatched junction nucleotides: 11. The CDR3 runs 15 residues. The CDR3 DNA follows: TGTGCCAGTACCGATGATTCCGGGACAGGGGATGGCTACACCTTC. Its translation is CASTDDSGTGDGYTF.

V is TRBV15 and J is TRBJ2-2; 7 bases are shared with TRBD2. V dropped 0 bases and J dropped 1; count of bases not matched to a gene: 5. Germline lookup yields CDR1 LNHNV and CDR2 YYDKDF (reference sequence). CDR3 length: 17 amino acids. CDR3 region: CATSRDFASGNTGELFF. The CDR3 DNA reads as TGTGCCACCAGCAGAGATTTTGCTAGCGGGAACACCGGGGAGCTGTTTTTT.

The rearrangement uses TRBV9 and TRBJ2-3; D might be TRBD2 (6 bases). The germline V gene has CDR1 SGDLS and CDR2 YYNGEE. The CDR3 contains 15 residues. The V end was cut by 5 bases, the J end by 0 bases, with 13 bases between. This chain's CDR3 is CASSRTGTSTDTQYF. CDR3 coding DNA: TGTGCCAGCAGTAGGACGGGGACTAGCACAGATACGCAGTATTTT.

This clone has only one observation. The chain couples TRBV18 to TRBJ2-7; no definite D call. This CDR3 is 12 amino acids long. Germline V lookup: CDR1 KGHSH, CDR2 LQKENI. Trimming removed 2 bases from V and 2 bases from J, with 4 bases in between. The CDR3 DNA reads TGTGCCAGCTCACCAGGAGCCTACGAGCAGTACTTC. Amino acid sequence: CASSPGAYEQYF. The entire variable domain, with the rest obtained from reference TRBV18 and TRBJ2-7, is as follows: NAGVMQNPRHLVRRRGQEARLRCSPMKGHSHVYWYRQLPEEGLKFMVYLQKENIIDESGMPKERFSAEFPKEGPSILRIQQVVRGDSAAYFCASSPGAYEQYFGPGTRLTVT.

This clone has more than one count but fewer than ten. The chain uses TRBV7-8 and TRBJ2-6; TRBD2 matches 11 bases. CDR1 is SGHVS and CDR2 is FQNEAQ in the germline V gene. CDR3 length: 17 residues. Trimming cost V 10 bases and J 1 base; bases outside gene matches: 9. The CDR3 sequence: CATLGTSGYSGANVLTF. Written as DNA, the CDR3 is TGTGCCACCTTAGGGACTAGCGGATATTCTGGGGCCAACGTCCTGACTTTC. Drawing the rest from reference TRBV7-8 and TRBJ2-6, the complete variable domain is GAGVSQSPRYKVAKRGQDVALRCDPISGHVSLFWYQQALGQGPEFLTYFQNEAQLDKSGLPSDRFFAERPEGSVSTLKIQRTQQEDSAVYLCATLGTSGYSGANVLTFGAGSRLTVL.

This chain connects TRBV6-5 to TRBJ1-6; 9 nucleotides line up with TRBD1. The CDR3 totals 14 residues. The junction had 4 bases not matched to a gene; V was cut back by 2 bases and J by 11 bases. The germline V gene has CDR1 MNHEY and CDR2 SVGAGI. CDR3 DNA: TGTGCCAGCAGTTACGGCGGACAGGGGACACCCCTCCACTTT. As protein: CASSYGGQGTPLHF.

This sequence joins TRBV1 and TRBJ1-1; TRBD1, the table's D call, was not compared with the DNA. TRBV1 is reported as a pseudogene. The CDR3 sequence is 14 residues long. CDR3 sequence reads: CTSSLGTANTEAFF. The CDR3 nucleotides read TGCACCAGCAGCCTTGGGACAGCGAACACTGAAGCTTTCTTT.

The chain has TRBV7-9 and TRBJ2-1; a weak D match, TRBD2 (6 bases). Germline values: CDR1 SEHNR, CDR2 FQNEAQ (reference sequence). The CDR3 is made up of 15 amino acids. Trimming shortened V by 5 bases and J by 7 bases, and 18 bases separated the two germline ends. CDR3 protein: CASSDRGYGGNEQFF. CDR3 sequence (DNA): TGTGCCAGCAGCGATCGGGGGTACGGGGGAAATGAGCAGTTCTTC. The full variable domain, in which reference TRBV7-9 and TRBJ2-1 provide the parts outside the CDR3, is DTGVSQNPRHKITKRGQNVTFRCDPISEHNRLYWYRQTLGQGPEFLTYFQNEAQLEKSRLLSDRFSAERPKGSFSTLEIQRTEQGDSAMYLCASSDRGYGGNEQFFGPGTRLTVL.

The chain employs TRBV4-1 and TRBJ1-1; a possible D gene is TRBD1 (5 bases). V was pared by 4 bases and J by 5 bases, with 20 bases between. The V gene's germline CDR1 is MGHRA and CDR2 YSYEKL. The CDR3 consists of 16 residues. CDR3 amino acids: CASSPFGAPFFTEAFF. The DNA for the CDR3 is TGCGCCAGCAGCCCCTTTGGGGCTCCTTTCTTTACTGAAGCTTTCTTT.

The CDR3 region is CASTTGGNMNTEAFF. The CDR3 nucleotides are TGCGCCAGCACGACAGGGGGCAACATGAACACTGAAGCTTTCTTT. This chain links TRBV5-1 with TRBJ1-1; 10 nucleotides align to TRBD1. Germline-derived CDR1 and CDR2 are SGHRS and YFSETQ. V shed 6 bases, J shed 0 bases, and the junction held 5 bases outside the gene matches. The CDR3 has 15 residues.

The J gene is TRBJ2-3, the V gene TRBV7-2; D may be TRBD2 (5 bases). This CDR3 region has 13 residues. V gave up 10 bases and J gave up 1 base, with 12 bases separating them. Germline CDR1 is SGHTA and CDR2 is FQGNSA. DNA for the CDR3: TGTGCCACCCGCGGGCCCGGCACAGATACGCAGTATTTT. It specifies CATRGPGTDTQYF.

V and J are TRBV18 and TRBJ1-5; the match to TRBD1 covers 7 bases. Germline V lookup: CDR1 KGHSH, CDR2 LQKENI. V gave up 4 bases and J gave up 0 bases; unmatched junction bases: 6. This CDR3 has 16 amino acids. The CDR3 here is CASSLGTANSNQPQHF. Here the CDR3 DNA reads TGTGCCAGCTCACTTGGGACAGCAAATAGCAATCAGCCCCAGCATTTT.

The rearrangement joins TRBV7-2 to TRBJ2-1; perhaps TRBD1 as D (6 bases). Germline CDR1 is SGHTA and CDR2 is FQGNSA. The CDR3 runs 13 residues. The ends were cut back, 6 bases at V and 7 bases at J, with 13 bases in the middle. The CDR3 region has the DNA TGTGCCAGCAGTCCCCAGGGGTGGAATGAGCAGTTCTTC. This encodes CASSPQGWNEQFF.

The chain uses TRBV7-2 and TRBJ2-7; D ambiguous. CDR1 and CDR2 (germline): SGHTA, FQGNSA. Trimming left V 2 bases short and J 0 bases short, with 8 bases between. This CDR3 has 14 amino acids. CDR3 coding DNA: TGTGCCAGCAGCTTAATGCGAAGCTCCTACGAGCAGTACTTC. Translating it yields CASSLMRSSYEQYF.

The chain is built from TRBV7-9 and TRBJ1-1, with TRBD1 matching over 11 bases. Trimming took 4 bases from V and 5 from J; bases not matched to a gene: 6. This CDR3 is built from 15 residues. Germline CDR1 is SEHNR and CDR2 is FQNEAQ (reference sequence). CDR3 bases: TGTGCCAGCAGCTCGCCGGGACAGGGGGGGACTGAAGCTTTCTTT. It yields the protein CASSSPGQGGTEAFF.

The chain combines TRBV20-1 with TRBJ2-7; D uncertain. CDR1 and CDR2 (germline): DFQATT, SNEGSKA (reference sequence). Trimming pared 6 bases from V and 4 bases from J, leaving 10 bases between. The CDR3 contains 11 residues. The chain's CDR3 is CSAYDSYEQYF. As DNA, the CDR3 is TGCAGTGCGTATGACTCATACGAGCAGTACTTC.

The chain is built from TRBV2 and TRBJ2-3, with D maybe TRBD1 (5 bases). Germline V gene data show CDR1 as SNHLY and CDR2 as FYNNEI. CDR3 length equals 14 residues. V was trimmed by 3 bases and J by 4 bases, leaving 11 bases between them. The CDR3 protein is CASSDGRDPDTQYF. CDR3 nucleotides: TGTGCCAGCAGTGACGGCAGGGATCCAGATACGCAGTATTTT.

The rearrangement links TRBV4-1 to TRBJ1-1; perhaps TRBD1 as D (6 bases). The CDR3 runs to 15 residues. V lost 0 bases to trimming and J lost 2 bases, with 10 bases between them. Germline CDR1 is MGHRA and CDR2 is YSYEKL. The CDR3 sequence: CASSQEQQGNTEAFF. The CDR3 nucleotides are TGCGCCAGCAGCCAAGAGCAACAGGGCAACACTGAAGCTTTCTTT.

CDR3 DNA: TGTGCCAGCAGCTTGGGACAAAACTATGGCTACACCTTC. Translation: CASSLGQNYGYTF. This chain connects TRBV5-5 to TRBJ1-2; D gene ambiguous. Germline CDR1 reads SGHKS; CDR2 reads YYEKEE (reference sequence). V lost 0 bases and J 2 bases, leaving 5 bases between the germline ends. The CDR3 sequence is 13 residues long.

This rearrangement joins TRBV5-4 to TRBJ2-3, with 13 bases fitting TRBD2. CDR3 length: 17 amino acids. V lost 4 bases and J lost 5; bases outside the gene matches: 10. Per germline, CDR1 SGHNT and CDR2 YYREEE (reference sequence). CDR3 DNA sequence: TGTGCCAGCAGCACACTAGCGGGGGGGCCCCTAAGAGATACGCAGTATTTT. Translated: CASSTLAGGPLRDTQYF.

The chain combines TRBV3-1 (or the pseudogene TRBV3-2) with TRBJ2-5, with 15 positions matching TRBD2. Germline-derived CDR1 and CDR2 are LGHDT and YNNKEL (reference sequence). This CDR3 is 18 amino acids long. V was pared by 5 bases and J by 5 bases, with 12 bases of the junction left unmatched. The CDR3 loop reads CASSFPRTSGGARETQYF. The CDR3 nucleotides read TGTGCCAGCAGCTTTCCGAGGACTAGCGGGGGGGCCCGGGAGACCCAGTACTTC.

The chain joins TRBV19 to TRBJ2-5; D gene ambiguous. V was shortened by 4 bases and J by 0 bases, with 12 bases between the two germline ends. In germline, CDR1 is LNHDA, CDR2 SQIVND (reference sequence). This CDR3 region has 15 residues. CDR3 nucleotide sequence: TGTGCCAGTAGTACCCCTGACCGGGACCAAGAGACCCAGTACTTC. This translates into CASSTPDRDQETQYF.

The V and J genes are TRBV6-6 and TRBJ2-5; 7 nucleotides line up with TRBD1. Germline V gene data show CDR1 as MNHNY and CDR2 as SVGAGI (reference sequence). The CDR3 has 17 residues. The trim removed 6 bases at V and 7 bases at J, leaving 20 bases unmatched. The CDR3 DNA reads as TGTGCCAGCAGCCGACAGATGGGACAGCAAACGCTTAGGACCCAGTACTTC. Protein sequence: CASSRQMGQQTLRTQYF.

This clone came up a few times. The chain has TRBV2 and TRBJ2-3; 9 nucleotides align to TRBD2. The germline V gene encodes CDR1 SNHLY and CDR2 FYNNEI. V lost 5 bases to trimming and J lost 3 bases; unmatched junction nucleotides: 3. This CDR3 is 14 amino acids long. The CDR3 DNA sequence: TGTGCCAGCAGTTCGACTAGCGGTACAGATACGCAGTATTTT. Amino acid sequence: CASSSTSGTDTQYF.

The rearrangement joins TRBV11-1 to TRBJ2-3; 11 nucleotides match TRBD2. This CDR3 comprises 15 residues. Germline CDR1 and CDR2: SGHAT and FQDESV (reference sequence). Unmatched junction bases numbered 7, after V lost 5 bases and J lost 6 bases. CDR3 sequence (DNA): TGTGCCAGCAGCCTTATAGCGGGGGGGCCGGATACGCAGTATTTT. Translated: CASSLIAGGPDTQYF.

This clone was observed a handful of times. The V call is TRBV6-5, the J call TRBJ1-1; TRBD1 might be the D (5 bases). V was clipped by 0 bases and J by 5 bases, with 16 bases between them. The germline gives CDR1 MNHEY, CDR2 SVGAGI. This CDR3 comprises 16 residues. The CDR3 region is CASSYSRRGSFTEAFF. CDR3 in DNA: TGTGCCAGCAGTTACTCGCGGCGGGGCTCTTTTACTGAAGCTTTCTTT.